A selection of T cell receptor beta chains follows, all from one sample in a study of cytomegalovirus exposure and HLA in healthy donors. Generated by immunoSEQ multiplex PCR, the TCRdb table keeps only in-frame clones and is missing some. The data hold under 95,000 clones, with roughly 77% observed a single time. Sequencing was carried out using PBMCs. These receptors all come from a woman aged 40 to 55 in good health and CMV-seropositive. CDR3s leave out the opening cysteine and the closing phenylalanine or tryptophan.

v_call cdr3_length cdr3_aa
TRBV5-4 14 ASSLRAGADSYEQY
TRBV20-1 9 SAREAGGPV
TRBV19 15 ASSIDLTTGVGYGYT
TRBV27 14 ASSLREPGTGNTIY
TRBV27 10 ASSSSPDTQY
TRBV4-2 13 ASSQGGGDNYGYT
TRBV28 13 ASRGYGSSYNEQF
TRBV6-5 13 ASRTPGQGGSPLH
TRBV6-5 14 ASSYSFGAEEEKLF
TRBV6-1 13 ASSEGPGTFNEQF
TRBV28 11 ASSPTSGREQF
TRBV6-6 13 ASREILQGNYGCT
TRBV2 14 ASGEVEAIAGETQY
TRBV4-3 14 ASSQVLILSSYEQY
TRBV7-9 14 ASSAIDRTGTYEQY
TRBV28 12 ASATGTGLYEQY
TRBV7-9 13 ASSLGTGGNQPQH
TRBV30 14 AWSLPWGHSNQPQH
TRBV7-9 11 ASSLAQSYEQY
TRBV7-8 13 ASSPLADYYNEQF
TRBV30 10 AWLGGNYGYT
TRBV6-1 12 ASSEGSPLRGYT
TRBV7-3 11 ASSLNGNTEAF
TRBV10-3 11 ATSGQGNEKLF
TRBV25-1 13 ASSEYIGRLNGYT
TRBV7-9 10 ASSLGTGEAF
TRBV7-9 16 ASSLGVGTGTGGTEAF
TRBV29-1 13 SVELGWTGQETQY
TRBV13 11 ASSSGTAYEQY
TRBV10-3 13 ATGFGGGRTGELF
TRBV9 13 ASSVDGGAGTEAF
TRBV28 13 ASSPKQGWNQPQH
TRBV5-1 10 ASSRTGDEQY
TRBV7-7 11 ASKAGGSGELF
TRBV6-5 12 ASSPRYLNYGYT
TRBV9 13 ASSVDGGSSYEQY
TRBV30 13 AWSLTGQGALRAF
TRBV7-9 14 ASSLMLGTGHFEQY
TRBV6-5 12 ASSYLGADQPQH
TRBV19 11 ASSPGQAYEQY
TRBV6-5 11 ASSATGYYEQY
TRBV4-2 13 ASSHPWDRAYEQY
TRBV19 10 ASSRGDEEQY
TRBV25-1 12 ASSEQIRGEKLF
TRBV6-5 14 ASSYSGTADIYGYT
TRBV10-3 12 AISASGYTDTQY
TRBV4-1 18 ASSQDPWTSRGATNEKLF
TRBV18 12 ASSQGQGGETQY
TRBV7-9 13 ASSLEQWTGGGYT
TRBV2 13 ASRGQHLMNTEAF
TRBV4-2 16 ASSLSMAGGSVIGEQY
TRBV5-4 12 ASSPRDGANIQY
TRBV7-2 12 ASRLDRGLGEQY